These T cell receptor beta chains were read from a single sample in a study of CD8 T cells in ankylosing spondylitis. A single record per CDR3 protein comes from TCRdb applying MiXCR to the 5' RACE reads. Here the sample spans roughly 440,000 distinct CDR3 sequences, approximately 17% being singletons. Sequenced material: blood, either unsorted or a sorted T cell fraction (not recorded which). These receptor sequences come from a male donor with ankylosing spondylitis. The CDR3 runs from the conserved cysteine through the conserved F or W. The order of the fields is CDR3 DNA, CDR3 protein, J gene, clone size, D gene, V gene. A D gene is named only where the DNA matches it firmly. Clone size is stated in some rows and not others, as once, few, many or a class when expanded.

TGTGCCAGCAGCGCTGGACTAGCGGAGATCACCTCCTACAATGAGCAGTTCTTC	CASSAGLAEITSYNEQFF	TRBJ2-1	many	TRBD2	TRBV9
TGCAGAAGCACAGATACGCAGTATTTT	CRSTDTQYF	TRBJ2-3	-	-	TRBV20-1
TGTGCCAGCAGGAGGGACAGTACCAATCAGCCCCAGCATTTT	CASRRDSTNQPQHF	TRBJ1-5	few	TRBD1	TRBV6-1
TGCAGTGCTTACAGGGAAGACTATGGCTACACCTTC	CSAYREDYGYTF	TRBJ1-2	-	-	TRBV20-1
TGTGCCAGCAGTGCAGGGGCCGGGGAGCTGTTTTTT	CASSAGAGELFF	TRBJ2-2	many	-	TRBV12-3/TRBV12-4
TGTGCCAGCAGTTACTCGAAGCTGGGAGGCGAAAAACTGTTTTTT	CASSYSKLGGEKLFF	TRBJ1-4	-	-	TRBV6-2/TRBV6-3
TGCGCCAGCAGCCCGGTTGTTTCAGATACGCAGTATTTT	CASSPVVSDTQYF	TRBJ2-3	few	-	TRBV5-1
TGTGCCAGCAGCTTAGGTTTCAACGGGCTGTTTTTT	CASSLGFNGLFF	TRBJ2-2	many	-	TRBV11-2
TGTGCCAGCAGCGCGATAGGGCGGAAGGATGGCTACACCTTC	CASSAIGRKDGYTF	TRBJ1-2	few	-	TRBV6-1
TGTGCCAGCAGTTTATTAGACAGGGGGAAGCTTAAGAACACCGGGGAGCTGTTTTTT	CASSLLDRGKLKNTGELFF	TRBJ2-2	few	TRBD1	TRBV12-3/TRBV12-4
TGTGCCAGCAGTGTGGGTCCCTATAATTCACCCCTCCACTTT	CASSVGPYNSPLHF	TRBJ1-6	many	-	TRBV12-3/TRBV12-4
TGTGCAGGGAAGGGGACTACTTCCTACAATGAGCAGTTCTTC	CAGKGTTSYNEQFF	TRBJ2-1	-	TRBD2	TRBV2
TGCGCCAGCAGCGACCGCTCGACAGGGGGCAAAGGGATGCAGTACTTC	CASSDRSTGGKGMQYF	TRBJ2-7	many	TRBD1	TRBV5-1
TGTGCCAGCAGTTTAGTAGGCATCAATCAGCCCCAGCATTTT	CASSLVGINQPQHF	TRBJ1-5	few	-	TRBV12-3/TRBV12-4
TGTGCCAGCAGTTTATGGAGCGGGAGTCTGACAGATACGCAGTATTTT	CASSLWSGSLTDTQYF	TRBJ2-3	-	TRBD2	TRBV12-3/TRBV12-4
TGCGCCAGCAGCCCCGGACAGGGGGTAGACTATGGCTACACCTTC	CASSPGQGVDYGYTF	TRBJ1-2	many	TRBD1	TRBV4-3
TGTGCCAGCGGGGCGGGAGGCGCGGAGCAGTACTTC	CASGAGGAEQYF	TRBJ2-7	-	TRBD2	TRBV7-3
TGTGCCAGCAGCCCATTGTTCAAACACTCCTACGAGCAGTACTTC	CASSPLFKHSYEQYF	TRBJ2-7	few	-	TRBV5-5